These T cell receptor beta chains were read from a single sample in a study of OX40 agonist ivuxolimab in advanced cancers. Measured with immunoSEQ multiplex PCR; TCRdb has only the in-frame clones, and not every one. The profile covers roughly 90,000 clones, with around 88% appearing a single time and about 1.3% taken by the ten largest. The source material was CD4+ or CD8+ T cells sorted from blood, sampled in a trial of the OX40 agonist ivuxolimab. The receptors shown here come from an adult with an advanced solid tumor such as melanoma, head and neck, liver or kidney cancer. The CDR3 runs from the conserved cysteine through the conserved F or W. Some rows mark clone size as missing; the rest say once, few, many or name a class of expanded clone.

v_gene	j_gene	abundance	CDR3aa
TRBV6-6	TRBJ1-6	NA	CASSYFPGASPLHF
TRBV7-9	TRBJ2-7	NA	CASSIGPYEQYF
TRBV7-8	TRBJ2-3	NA	CASSSLAGGGTDTQYF
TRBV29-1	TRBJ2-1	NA	CSVSSGPSYNEQFF
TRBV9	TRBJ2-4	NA	CASSVGTSNIQYF
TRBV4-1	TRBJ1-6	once	CASSQSIRDVHSPLHF
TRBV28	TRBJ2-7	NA	CASSLLRYEQYF
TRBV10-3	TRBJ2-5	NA	CAISDRGVGETQYF
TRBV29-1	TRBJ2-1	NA	CSVETGKVSYNEQFF
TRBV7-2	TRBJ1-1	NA	CASSLGQANTEAFF
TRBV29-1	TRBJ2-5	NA	CSGVWGGDETQYF
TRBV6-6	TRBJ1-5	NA	CASSGQGRNQPQHF
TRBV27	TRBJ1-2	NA	CASSSSGNYGYTF
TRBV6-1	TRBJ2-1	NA	CASSETDSGEQFF
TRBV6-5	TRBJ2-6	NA	CASRYSGANVLTF
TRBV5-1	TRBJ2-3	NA	CASSLDRANTQYF
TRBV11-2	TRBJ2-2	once	CASSPPRGSTGELFF
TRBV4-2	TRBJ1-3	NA	CASSQNPGNTGNTIYF
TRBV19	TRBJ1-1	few	CASSTYRTEAFF
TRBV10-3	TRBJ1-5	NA	CAISGGGFGNQPQHF
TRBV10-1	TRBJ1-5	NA	CASSDHGQEKSQPQHF
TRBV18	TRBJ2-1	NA	CASSREGTGAIGEQFF
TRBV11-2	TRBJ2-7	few	CASSLQRAGGFDYEQYF
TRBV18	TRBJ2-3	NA	CASSPLAGLTDTQYF
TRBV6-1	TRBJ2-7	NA	CASSERGRGVDEQYF
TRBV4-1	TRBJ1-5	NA	CASSQGVDNQPQHF
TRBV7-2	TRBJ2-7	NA	CASSRPGQGNYEQYF
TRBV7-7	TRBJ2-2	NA	CASSLSGGAGGGELFF
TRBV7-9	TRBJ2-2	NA	CARSTGTGGTGELFF